This T cell receptor (beta chain) is drawn from a study of blood T cell repertoires in COVID-19 (dated by TCRdb to about 2020). The study in broad terms: Samples covering the acute and convalescent phases of COVID-19 were provided by collaborators in the United States, Italy and Spain. The prospective study material was composed of cDNA or gDNA derived from T cells, B-cell-depleted T cells, or PBMCs. Deeply sampled blood TCRbeta repertoires from subjects exposed to, actively infected with, or recovered from COVID-19 were included in the dataset. The repertoires were made available in a free public database intended to serve as a resource for research on the immune response to SARS-CoV-2. Samples were obtained from the ongoing ImmuneRACE study (first 160 participants) and from 1,254 subjects provided by 6 global collaborators. A de-identified subject ID, COVID-19 status, age in years and sex were almost always included in the sample metadata. Where available, HLA class I and class II types were obtained from metadata supplied by the sample provider rather than from assay-based typing. The investigation overall reported the following: Clinical and demographic metadata were provided uncurated, with the amount varying by source and participant.

The collaborating institutions used their own protocols to collect whole blood in K2EDTA tubes. For TCRbeta analysis, collaborators shipped samples in one of three forms: frozen whole blood, isolated PBMCs, or DNA extracted from either of those sample types. Trimming costs V 3 bases and J 4 bases, and their ends lie 11 bases apart. The cysteine opens and the phenylalanine closes a CDR3 of 14 amino acids. Of the read, only the CDR3 DNA is kept; its 42 bases are in frame from base 1. CDR1 MGHDK and CDR2 SYGVNS are derived from the germline V gene. TCRbeta CDR3 regions were amplified from genomic DNA by means of the immunoSEQ Assay, a bias-controlled multiplex PCR. The paper's processing steps were these. Nucleated cell counts per sample were estimated from amplification of reference gene primers within the assay. To quantify the absolute abundance of each unique TCRbeta CDR3 rearrangement, sequence reads were collapsed and filtered. For each sample, productive Simpson clonality was calculated by taking the square root of Simpson's diversity index across productive rearrangements. Entries here come from immuneACCESS through TCRdb and include only in-frame sequences with V and J called. Some clones fail to appear in such tables; in the studies checked, an unresolved V gene covers under half of the shortfall, and the cause of the remainder is unknown. The V and J calls and the clone size are those of that table, but D and trimming were determined from the DNA. The sample includes roughly 34,000 clones, with around 75% observed a single time. The ten biggest clones cover about 14% of the sample.

The table lists this clone with a few counts. Which antigen it targets is not known. Base qualities are not provided; no much larger clone lies one nucleotide away. The sample taken for sequencing was peripheral blood. This sequence uses TRBV25-1 and TRBJ2-3; the best D guess is TRBD2, with 6 bases matching. The receptor comes from a man older than 75 with active or convalescent COVID-19. Read as DNA, the sequence is TGTGCCAGCAGTGAGCCGGGAGTAGCAGATACGCAGTATTTT. Translated, this gives CASSEPGVADTQYF.